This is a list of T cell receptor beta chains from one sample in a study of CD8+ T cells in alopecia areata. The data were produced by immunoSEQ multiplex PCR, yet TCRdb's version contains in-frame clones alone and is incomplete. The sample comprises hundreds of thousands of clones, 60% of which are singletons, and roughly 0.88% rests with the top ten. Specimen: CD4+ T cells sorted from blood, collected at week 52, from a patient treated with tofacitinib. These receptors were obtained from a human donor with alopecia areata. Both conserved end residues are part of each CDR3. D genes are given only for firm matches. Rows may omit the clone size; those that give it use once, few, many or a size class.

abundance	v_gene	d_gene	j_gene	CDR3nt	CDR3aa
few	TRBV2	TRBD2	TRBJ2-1	TGTGCAGCAGCGGGAGACTACAATGAGCAGTTCTTC	CAAAGDYNEQFF
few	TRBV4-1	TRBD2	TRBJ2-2	TGCGCCAGCAGCCAGGCGGGACTAGGCGGCGGGGAGCTGTTTTTT	CASSQAGLGGGELFF
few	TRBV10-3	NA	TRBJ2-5	TGTGCCATCAGTGAGTCGGGCAGGCAAGAGACCCAGTACTTC	CAISESGRQETQYF
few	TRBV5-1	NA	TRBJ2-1	TGCGCCAGCAGCGTTAGGGACGAAGGAAAGCAGTTCTTC	CASSVRDEGKQFF
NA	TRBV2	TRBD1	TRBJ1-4	TGTGCCAGCAGCTACAGGGGGCCTAATGAAAAACTGTTTTTT	CASSYRGPNEKLFF
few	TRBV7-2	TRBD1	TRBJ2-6	TGTGCCAGCAGCCTGACAGGGACTGGGGCCAACGTCCTGACTTTC	CASSLTGTGANVLTF
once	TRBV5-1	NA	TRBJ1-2	TGCGCCAGCAGCCCAAGGACAGACAACTATGGCTACACCTTC	CASSPRTDNYGYTF
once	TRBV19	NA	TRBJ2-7	TGTGCCAGTAGTCGCCCGGGGGCCCCGCTCTACGAGCAGTACTTC	CASSRPGAPLYEQYF
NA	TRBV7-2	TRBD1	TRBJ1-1	TGTGCCAGCAGCCATGGGACAGGCACTGAAGCTTTCTTT	CASSHGTGTEAFF
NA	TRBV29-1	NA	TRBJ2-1	TGCAGCGTTGATTCTGAGAGCTCCTACAATGAGCAGTTCTTC	CSVDSESSYNEQFF
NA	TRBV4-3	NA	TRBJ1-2	TGCGCCAGCAGCCCCTCGGACAGAACTTATGGCTACACCTTC	CASSPSDRTYGYTF
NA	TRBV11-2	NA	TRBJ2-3	TGTGCCAGCAGCTCGGGACTTGTCACAGATACGCAGTATTTT	CASSSGLVTDTQYF
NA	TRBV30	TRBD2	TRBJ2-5	TGTGCCTGGACTCGAGCGGGGGGGATGGAGACCCAGTACTTC	CAWTRAGGMETQYF
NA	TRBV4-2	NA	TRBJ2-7	TGTGCCAGCAGCCCTTCGGACTCCTACGAGCAGTACTTC	CASSPSDSYEQYF
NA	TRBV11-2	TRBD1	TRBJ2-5	TGTGCCAGCAGCTCCGAGGGGGCTCGAGAGACCCAGTACTTC	CASSSEGARETQYF
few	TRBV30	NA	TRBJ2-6	TGTGCCTGGAGTTGGGGTAGCTCTGGGGCCAACGTCCTGACTTTC	CAWSWGSSGANVLTF
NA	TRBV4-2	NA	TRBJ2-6	TGTGCCAGCAGCCAGGACACCGCTGGGGCCAACGTCCTGACTTTC	CASSQDTAGANVLTF